The 3 T cell receptor beta chains below come from one sample, sequenced in a study of blood T cells in healthy people across ages. Combining a sample-barcoded 5' primer with a J-beta primer mix, a second PCR ran for about 7 to 12 cycles. TCRdb reprocessed the 5' RACE reads via MiXCR and lists one record per CDR3 protein. This table holds approximately 1,000,000 distinct CDR3 sequences, 35% to 50% found once. The sample was blood. Receptors originate from a woman aged 55-70 years in good health.

This chain links TRBV2 with TRBJ2-1; 7 bases are shared with TRBD1. V lost 9 bases, J lost 2 bases, and 7 bases stayed unmatched. CDR1 is SNHLY, CDR2 FYNNEI, per germline. The CDR3 covers 14 residues. This chain's CDR3 is CARGDRAPYNEQFF. For the CDR3, the DNA is TGTGCCAGGGGAGACAGGGCCCCCTACAATGAGCAGTTCTTC.

Comment on this clonotype: One end of the junction is discordant with germline, which a read error may explain. This chain uses TRBV3-1 with TRBJ2-7; 8 positions match TRBD2. This CDR3 has 13 amino acids. Germline values: CDR1 LGHDT, CDR2 YNNKEL (reference sequence). CDR3 in amino acids: CASSPTLQRERYF. For the CDR3, the DNA is TGTGCCAGCAGCCCGACGCTCCAGCGGGAGCGGTACTTC.

V usage is TRBV20-1 and J usage is TRBJ1-6; no clear D gene. CDR1 DFQATT and CDR2 SNEGSKA come from the germline V gene (reference sequence). V lost 8 bases to trimming and J lost 8 bases, with 10 bases between them. There are 11 residues in the CDR3. Written as DNA, the CDR3 is TGCAGTACCTCCGTCGATTCACCCCTCCACTTT. Its protein product is CSTSVDSPLHF.